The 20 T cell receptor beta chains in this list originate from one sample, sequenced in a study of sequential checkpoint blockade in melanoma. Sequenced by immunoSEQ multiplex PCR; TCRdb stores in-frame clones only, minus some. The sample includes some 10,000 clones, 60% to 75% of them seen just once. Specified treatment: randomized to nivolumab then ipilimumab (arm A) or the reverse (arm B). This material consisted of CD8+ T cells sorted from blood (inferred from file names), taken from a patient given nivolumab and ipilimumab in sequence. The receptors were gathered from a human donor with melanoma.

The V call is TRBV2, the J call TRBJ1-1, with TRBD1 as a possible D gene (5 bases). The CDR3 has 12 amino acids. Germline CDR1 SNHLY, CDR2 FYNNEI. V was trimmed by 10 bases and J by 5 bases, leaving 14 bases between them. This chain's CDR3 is CATQGGRTEAFF. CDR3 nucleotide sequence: TGTGCCACTCAGGGCGGTAGGACTGAAGCTTTCTTT.

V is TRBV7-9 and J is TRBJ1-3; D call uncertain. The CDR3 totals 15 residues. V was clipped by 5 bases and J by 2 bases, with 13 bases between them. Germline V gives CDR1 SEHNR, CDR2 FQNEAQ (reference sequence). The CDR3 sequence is CASSETDSTGNTIYF. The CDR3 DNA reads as TGTGCCAGCAGCGAGACGGACTCTACTGGAAACACCATATATTTT.

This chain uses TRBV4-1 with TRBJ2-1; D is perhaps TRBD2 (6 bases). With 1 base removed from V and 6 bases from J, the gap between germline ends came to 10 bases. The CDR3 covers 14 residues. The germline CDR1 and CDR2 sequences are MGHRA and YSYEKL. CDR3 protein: CASSQVGEANEQFF. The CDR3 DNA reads TGCGCCAGCAGCCAAGTGGGGGAGGCCAATGAGCAGTTCTTC.

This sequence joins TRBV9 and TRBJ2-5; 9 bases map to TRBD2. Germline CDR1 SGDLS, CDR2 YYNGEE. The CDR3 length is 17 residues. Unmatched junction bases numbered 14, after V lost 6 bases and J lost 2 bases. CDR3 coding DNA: TGTGCCAGCAACCTAGAGGGGGGTAGCGGGAGTCAAGAGACCCAGTACTTC. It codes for CASNLEGGSGSQETQYF.

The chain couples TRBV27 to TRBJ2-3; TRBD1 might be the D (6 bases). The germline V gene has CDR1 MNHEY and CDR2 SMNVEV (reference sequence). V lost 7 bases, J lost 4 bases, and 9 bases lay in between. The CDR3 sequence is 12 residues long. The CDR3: CASKQGPDTQYF. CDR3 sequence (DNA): TGTGCCAGCAAACAGGGACCAGATACGCAGTATTTT.

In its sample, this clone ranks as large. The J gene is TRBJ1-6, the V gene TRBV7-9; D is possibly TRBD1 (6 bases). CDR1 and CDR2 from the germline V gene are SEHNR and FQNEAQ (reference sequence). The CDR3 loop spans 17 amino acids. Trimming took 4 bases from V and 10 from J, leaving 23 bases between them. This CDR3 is CASSSHDTQGQGSPLHF. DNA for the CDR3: TGTGCCAGCAGCTCCCATGATACACAGGGACAAGGATCACCCCTCCACTTT.

CDR3 in DNA: TGTGCCAGCAGTGGGGGACAGGGGGAAGGTCAGCCCCAGCATTTT. Residues: CASSGGQGEGQPQHF. The rearrangement links TRBV6-1 to TRBJ1-5; 11 nucleotides agree with TRBD1. The CDR3 covers 15 residues. Germline lookup yields CDR1 MNHNS and CDR2 SASEGT. Losses at the gene ends were 4 bases for V and 6 bases for J; bases not matched to a gene: 5.

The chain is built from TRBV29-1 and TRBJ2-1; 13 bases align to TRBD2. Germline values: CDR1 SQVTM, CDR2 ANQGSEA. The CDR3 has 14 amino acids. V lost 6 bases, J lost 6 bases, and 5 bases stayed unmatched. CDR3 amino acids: CSVRLAGGLNEQFF. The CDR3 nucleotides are TGCAGCGTCCGACTAGCGGGGGGCCTCAATGAGCAGTTCTTC.

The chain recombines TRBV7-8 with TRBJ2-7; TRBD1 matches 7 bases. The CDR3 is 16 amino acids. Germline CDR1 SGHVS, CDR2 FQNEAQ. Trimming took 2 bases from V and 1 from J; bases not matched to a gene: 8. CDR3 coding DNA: TGTGCCAGCAGCTTAACTAGGACAGGCGAATCCTACGAGCAGTACTTC. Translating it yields CASSLTRTGESYEQYF.

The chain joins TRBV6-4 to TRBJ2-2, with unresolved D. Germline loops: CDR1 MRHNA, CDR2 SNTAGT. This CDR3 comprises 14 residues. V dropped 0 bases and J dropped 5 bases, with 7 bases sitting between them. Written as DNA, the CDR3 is TGTGCCAGCAGTGACTCCCCAGGAACCGGGGAGCTGTTTTTT. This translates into CASSDSPGTGELFF.

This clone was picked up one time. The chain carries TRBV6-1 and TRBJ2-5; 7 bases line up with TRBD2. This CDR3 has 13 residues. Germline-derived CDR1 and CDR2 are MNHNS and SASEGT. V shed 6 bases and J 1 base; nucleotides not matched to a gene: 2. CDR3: CASRRELQETQYF. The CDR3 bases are TGTGCCAGCAGGCGGGAGCTCCAAGAGACCCAGTACTTC.

The chain's CDR3 is CASSQDGEAGGSSYEQYV. The CDR3 nucleotides read TGCGCCAGCAGCCAAGATGGGGAAGCGGGAGGGAGCTCCTACGAGCAGTACGTC. V and J are TRBV4-1 and TRBJ2-7; 10 nucleotides line up with TRBD2. This CDR3 spans 18 amino acids. V was pared by 0 bases and J by 0 bases, with 8 bases of the junction left unmatched. From germline, CDR1 is MGHRA and CDR2 YSYEKL.

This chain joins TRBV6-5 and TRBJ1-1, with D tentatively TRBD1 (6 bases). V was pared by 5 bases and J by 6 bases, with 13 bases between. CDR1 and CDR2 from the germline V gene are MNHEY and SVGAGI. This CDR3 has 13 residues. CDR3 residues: CASSHAGVAEAFF. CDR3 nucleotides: TGTGCCAGCAGTCACGCAGGGGTCGCTGAAGCTTTCTTT.

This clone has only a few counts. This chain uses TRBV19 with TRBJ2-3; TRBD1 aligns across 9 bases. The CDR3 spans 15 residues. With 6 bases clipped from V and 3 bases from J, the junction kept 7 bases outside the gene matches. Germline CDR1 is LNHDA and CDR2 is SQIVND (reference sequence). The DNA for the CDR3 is TGTGCCAGTAGATCGGACAGGGGTCATACAGATACGCAGTATTTT. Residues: CASRSDRGHTDTQYF. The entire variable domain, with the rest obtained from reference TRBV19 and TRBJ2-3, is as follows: DGGITQSPKYLFRKEGQNVTLSCEQNLNHDAMYWYRQDPGQGLRLIYYSQIVNDFQKGDIAEGYSVSREKKESFPLTVTSAQKNPTAFYLCASRSDRGHTDTQYFGPGTRLTVL.

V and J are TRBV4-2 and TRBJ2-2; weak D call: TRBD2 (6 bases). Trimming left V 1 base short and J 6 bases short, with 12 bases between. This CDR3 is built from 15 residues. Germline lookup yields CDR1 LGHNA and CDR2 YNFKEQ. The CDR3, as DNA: TGTGCCAGCAGCCAAGTGAGTGCTAGCGCCGGGGAGCTGTTTTTT. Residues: CASSQVSASAGELFF.

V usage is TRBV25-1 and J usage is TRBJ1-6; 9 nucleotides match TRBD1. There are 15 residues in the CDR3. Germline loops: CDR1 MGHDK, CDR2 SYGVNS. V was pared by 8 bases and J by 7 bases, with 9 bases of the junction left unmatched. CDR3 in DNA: TGTGCCAGCGGAACACAGGGGGCCGGCAATTCACCCCTCCACTTT. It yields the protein CASGTQGAGNSPLHF.

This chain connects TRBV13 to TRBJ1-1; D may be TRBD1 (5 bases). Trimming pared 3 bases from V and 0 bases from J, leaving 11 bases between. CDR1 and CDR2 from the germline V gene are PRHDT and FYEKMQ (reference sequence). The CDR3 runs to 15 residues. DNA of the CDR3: TGTGCCAGCAGCTTTCGGACGGGGGTGAACACTGAAGCTTTCTTT. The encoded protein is CASSFRTGVNTEAFF.

CDR3 loop: CASSQLAGNTGELFF. CDR3 DNA sequence: TGTGCCAGCAGCCAACTGGCAGGGAACACCGGGGAGCTGTTTTTT. The gene calls are TRBV14 and TRBJ2-2; D gene unclear. The germline gives CDR1 SGHDN, CDR2 FVKESK. Trimming left V 2 bases short and J 1 base short, with 8 bases between. CDR3 size: 15 residues.

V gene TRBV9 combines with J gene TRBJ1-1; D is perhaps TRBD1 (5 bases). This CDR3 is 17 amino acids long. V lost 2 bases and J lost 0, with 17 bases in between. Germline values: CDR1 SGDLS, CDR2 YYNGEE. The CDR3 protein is CASSVRQISPMNTEAFF. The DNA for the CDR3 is TGTGCCAGCAGCGTCAGACAGATTTCCCCCATGAACACTGAAGCTTTCTTT.

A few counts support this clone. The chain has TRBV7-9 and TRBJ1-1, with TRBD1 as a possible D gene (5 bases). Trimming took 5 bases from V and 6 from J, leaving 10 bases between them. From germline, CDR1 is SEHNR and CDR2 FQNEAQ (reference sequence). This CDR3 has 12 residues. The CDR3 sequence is CASSLGAAEAFF. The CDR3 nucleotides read TGTGCCAGCAGCCTAGGGGCCGCTGAAGCTTTCTTT.